This T cell receptor beta chain was captured by sequencing in a study of cytomegalovirus exposure and HLA in healthy donors. Broader study findings: With later analysis, a missense DCLRE1C variant became linked to TCR beta V- and J-gene trimming. Most of the CMV-associated TCR beta chains (in a later analysis) appeared to be HLA-restricted.

For this clone: Its target is not known.

PCR employed 60 Vbeta and 13 Jbeta primers. How the authors handled the data: Approximately 11 million shared chains were among roughly 81 million unique TCR beta chains counted in a later analysis. Assay used: immunoSEQ multiplex PCR; TCRdb lists only in-frame clones, some missing. V and J calls plus clone size are reproduced from that table; the DNA served to infer D and trimming. The top ten clones hold about 3.9% of a sample with around 150,000 clones, 75% to 80% of them seen once. Per the germline V gene, CDR1 is GTSNPN and CDR2 is SVGIG (reference sequence). This CDR3 spans 13 amino acids. V was clipped by 0 bases and J by 5 bases, with 10 bases between them.

Specimen: PBMCs. The gene calls are TRBV30 and TRBJ1-1; no clear D gene. This receptor was identified in a man aged 18 to 29 in good health and CMV-seronegative. The CDR3 nucleotides read TGTGCCTGGAGTGTCATTAAGAGTACTGAAGCTTTCTTT. This codes for CAWSVIKSTEAFF.